These T cell receptor beta chains were read from a single sample in a study of OX40 agonist ivuxolimab in advanced cancers. Measured with immunoSEQ multiplex PCR; TCRdb has only the in-frame clones, and not every one. The sample lists roughly 120,000 clones, around 90% occurring once. This sample comprised CD4+ or CD8+ T cells sorted from blood, obtained in a trial of the OX40 agonist ivuxolimab. These receptors originate from an adult with an advanced solid tumor such as melanoma, head and neck, liver or kidney cancer. The CDR3 runs from the conserved cysteine through the conserved F or W. The D gene is left open where the match is weak. Clone size, where shown, is once, few, many, or a class for clones that have expanded.

TRBV28	TRBJ2-1	.	TRBD2	CASRTQTSGSTYNEQFF	TGTGCCAGCAGAACTCAGACTAGCGGATCGACCTACAATGAGCAGTTCTTC
TRBV21-1	TRBJ2-7	.	.	CASSGFRQGRSYEQYF	TGTGCCAGCAGCGGATTCCGACAGGGGCGCTCCTACGAGCAGTACTTC
TRBV4-1	TRBJ1-1	.	.	CASSQEGFDEAFF	TGCGCCAGCAGCCAAGAAGGCTTCGATGAAGCTTTCTTT
TRBV7-9	TRBJ1-5	.	.	CASSLFGTSNQPQHF	TGTGCCAGCAGCTTATTTGGGACAAGCAATCAGCCCCAGCATTTT
TRBV6-4	TRBJ2-1	.	.	CASSDSLAGGVVEQFF	TGTGCCAGCAGTGACTCTTTGGCAGGGGGGGTAGTGGAGCAGTTCTTC
TRBV19	TRBJ2-1	.	.	CASSLFSGYWGNEQFF	TGTGCCAGTAGTTTATTTAGCGGCTACTGGGGCAATGAGCAGTTCTTC
TRBV6-4	TRBJ2-1	.	.	CASSGSDRQGYNEQFF	TGTGCCAGCAGTGGCAGTGACAGGCAAGGGTACAATGAGCAGTTCTTC
TRBV7-2	TRBJ2-7	.	.	CASSLDRGEQYF	TGTGCCAGCAGCTTGGATCGGGGCGAGCAGTACTTC
TRBV5-5	TRBJ1-1	.	.	CASSLSGTKNTEAFF	TGTGCCAGCAGCTTGTCTGGGACTAAAAACACTGAAGCTTTCTTT
TRBV18	TRBJ1-1	.	.	CASSPFSFDNQGTEAFF	TGTGCCAGCTCACCATTTTCGTTTGACAACCAGGGTACTGAAGCTTTCTTT
TRBV7-8	TRBJ1-2	.	.	CASSLAYDSGKAYGYTF	TGTGCCAGCAGCTTAGCGTATGATTCGGGAAAGGCTTATGGCTACACCTTC
TRBV28	TRBJ1-1	.	TRBD1	CASSPWTGNTEAFF	TGTGCCAGCAGTCCGTGGACAGGGAACACTGAAGCTTTCTTT
TRBV5-4	TRBJ1-3	.	.	CASSLDVFSGNTIYF	TGTGCCAGCAGCTTGGACGTCTTCTCTGGAAACACCATATATTTT
TRBV5-4	TRBJ2-5	.	.	CASSLDGETQYF	TGTGCCAGCAGCTTGGATGGAGAGACCCAGTACTTC
TRBV15	TRBJ2-1	.	.	CATSLGGNRYEQFF	TGTGCCACCAGCTTGGGCGGGAATAGGTATGAGCAGTTCTTC
TRBV5-1	TRBJ1-2	.	TRBD1	CASSWGQGDGYTF	TGCGCCAGCAGTTGGGGACAGGGAGACGGCTACACCTTC
TRBV28	TRBJ2-3	once	.	CASIQGGGGNTQYF	TGTGCCAGCATCCAGGGAGGTGGCGGAAATACGCAGTATTTT
TRBV11-3	TRBJ2-1	.	TRBD2	CASSSRLAASYNEQFF	TGTGCCAGCAGCTCCAGACTAGCGGCCTCCTACAATGAGCAGTTCTTC
TRBV5-1	TRBJ2-6	.	.	CASSLNPGDVGPSGANVLTF	TGCGCCAGCAGCTTGAACCCCGGGGATGTTGGGCCTTCTGGGGCCAACGTCCTGACTTTC
TRBV29-1	TRBJ2-2	.	.	CSVIAWEGGSGTGELFF	TGCAGCGTTATCGCTTGGGAAGGAGGAAGTGGGACCGGGGAGCTGTTTTTT
TRBV28	TRBJ2-2	.	.	CASSFIARNTGELFF	TGTGCCAGCAGTTTCATTGCGCGAAACACCGGGGAGCTGTTTTTT
TRBV9	TRBJ2-1	.	.	CASSVAGMNFNEQFF	TGTGCCAGCAGCGTAGCCGGGATGAACTTCAATGAGCAGTTCTTC
TRBV7-8	TRBJ1-5	.	TRBD1	CASSLTGAHLRQGYSNQPQHF	TGTGCCAGCAGCTTAACGGGCGCCCATCTGCGACAGGGATATAGCAATCAGCCCCAGCATTTT
TRBV5-1	TRBJ2-7	.	TRBD2	CASSGLAGGVSEQYF	TGCGCCAGCAGTGGACTAGCGGGAGGCGTCAGCGAGCAGTACTTC
TRBV7-3	TRBJ1-1	.	.	CASSSTVNTEAFF	TGTGCCAGCAGCTCGACAGTGAACACTGAAGCTTTCTTT
TRBV11-3	TRBJ2-2	.	.	CAIATVGTGELFF	TGTGCCATCGCCACCGTAGGCACCGGGGAGCTGTTTTTT
TRBV5-4	TRBJ1-4	.	.	CASSLGPPTRKELFF	TGTGCCAGCAGCTTGGGACCTCCCACCCGAAAGGAACTGTTTTTT
TRBV10-3	TRBJ2-1	.	TRBD2	CAIRGTSGRANEQFF	TGTGCCATCCGCGGGACTAGCGGGAGGGCCAATGAGCAGTTCTTC
TRBV9	TRBJ1-2	.	.	CASSVGGRADYGYTF	TGTGCCAGCAGCGTAGGGGGCCGGGCAGACTATGGCTACACCTTC
TRBV18	TRBJ1-5	.	TRBD1	CASSPRDSSNQPQHF	TGTGCCAGCTCACCCAGGGACAGTAGCAATCAGCCCCAGCATTTT
TRBV2	TRBJ1-2	.	.	CASSGTGLTGYTF	TGTGCCAGCAGTGGCACGGGCCTAACCGGCTACACCTTC
TRBV15	TRBJ2-1	.	.	CATSRDKNTYYNEQFF	TGTGCCACCAGCAGAGACAAAAACACCTACTACAATGAGCAGTTCTTC
TRBV6-5	TRBJ1-2	few	.	CASSSGQPQIRGYTF	TGTGCCAGCAGTTCTGGACAGCCCCAGATAAGGGGCTACACCTTC
TRBV6-6	TRBJ1-4	.	.	CASSLASGGGEKLFF	TGTGCCAGCAGTCTCGCCTCGGGGGGGGGTGAAAAACTGTTTTTT
TRBV7-9	TRBJ2-7	few	TRBD1	CASSSDRVYEQYF	TGTGCCAGCAGCTCGGACAGGGTCTACGAGCAGTACTTC
TRBV6-1	TRBJ2-2	.	.	CASSEIRAGLRELFF	TGTGCCAGCAGTGAAATAAGGGCAGGCCTCCGGGAGCTGTTTTTT
TRBV5-4	TRBJ2-7	.	.	CASRERGAYEQYF	TGTGCCAGCAGGGAGAGGGGAGCCTACGAGCAGTACTTC